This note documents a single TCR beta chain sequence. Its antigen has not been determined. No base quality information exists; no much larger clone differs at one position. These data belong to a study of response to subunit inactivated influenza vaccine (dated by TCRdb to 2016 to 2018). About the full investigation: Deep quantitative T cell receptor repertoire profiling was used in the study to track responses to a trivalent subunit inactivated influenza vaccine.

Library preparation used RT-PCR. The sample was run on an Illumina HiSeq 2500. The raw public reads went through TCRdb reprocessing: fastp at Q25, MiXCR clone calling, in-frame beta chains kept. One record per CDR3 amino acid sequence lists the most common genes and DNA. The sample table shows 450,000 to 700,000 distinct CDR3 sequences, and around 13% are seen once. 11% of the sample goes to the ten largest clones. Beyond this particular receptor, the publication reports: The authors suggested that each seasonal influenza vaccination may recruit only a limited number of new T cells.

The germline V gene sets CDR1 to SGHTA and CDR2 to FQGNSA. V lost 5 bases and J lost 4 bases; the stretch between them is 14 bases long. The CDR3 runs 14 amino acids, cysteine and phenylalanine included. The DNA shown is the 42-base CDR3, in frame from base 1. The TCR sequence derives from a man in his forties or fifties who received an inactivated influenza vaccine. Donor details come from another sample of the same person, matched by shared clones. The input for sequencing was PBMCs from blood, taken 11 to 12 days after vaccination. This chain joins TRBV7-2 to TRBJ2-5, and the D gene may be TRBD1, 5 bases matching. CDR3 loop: CASSRPGRGETQYF. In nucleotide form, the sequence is TGTGCCAGCAGCCGCCCAGGGCGAGGAGAGACCCAGTACTTC.